Below are 32 T cell receptor beta chains sequenced from a single sample in a study of early T cells in non-severe SARS-CoV-2 infection. Each CDR3 protein is one row after TCRdb ran MiXCR on the 5' RACE reads. The sample includes around 61,000 distinct CDR3 sequences, about 14% of them seen just once. The sample consisted of whole blood, taken at baseline. These TCRs come from an adult who was a healthcare worker with PCR-confirmed SARS-CoV-2 infection or an uninfected control (not recorded which).

This clonotype showed up just once. The J gene is TRBJ2-1, the V gene TRBV10-2, with 9 nucleotides matching TRBD1. V lost 6 bases to trimming and J lost 4 bases; unmatched junction nucleotides: 7. Germline CDR1 is WSHSY and CDR2 is SAAADI. There are 15 residues in the CDR3. The CDR3 nucleotides read TGCGCCAGCAGGGGGGGACAGGGAAGTTACAATGAGCAGTTCTTC. Its translation is CASRGGQGSYNEQFF.

The table lists this clonotype with many counts. The chain links TRBV6-6 to TRBJ1-2; D not certain. CDR1 and CDR2 (germline): MNHNY, SVGAGI (reference sequence). The length of the CDR3 is 15 residues. V lost 4 bases and J lost 4, with 16 bases in between. In nucleotides, the CDR3 is TGTGCCAGCAGTTCAGCGTCTGGCAGCCTCTATGGCTACACCTTC. Translation: CASSSASGSLYGYTF.

This clonotype has more than one count but fewer than ten. The chain uses TRBV7-8 and TRBJ2-1; perhaps TRBD1 as D (6 bases). This CDR3 contains 17 residues. The germline V gene encodes CDR1 SGHVS and CDR2 FQNEAQ. V was shortened by 5 bases and J by 3 bases, with 20 bases between the two germline ends. The CDR3 DNA reads as TGTGCCAGCAGCCAACAGGGCGGAAACTACTACTACAATGAGCAGTTCTTC. Encoded protein: CASSQQGGNYYYNEQFF.

This clonotype was detected only a few times. The chain combines TRBV20-1 with TRBJ1-5; D is uncertain. This CDR3 comprises 8 residues. In germline, CDR1 is DFQATT, CDR2 SNEGSKA (reference sequence). V lost 6 bases, J lost 11 bases, and 5 bases lay in between. The CDR3: CSADAQHF. CDR3 DNA: TGCAGTGCCGATGCCCAGCATTTT.

At least ten counts were recorded for this clonotype. The chain uses TRBV5-1 and TRBJ2-2; D unresolved. CDR3 length: 16 amino acids. Deletions cut 1 base from V and 0 bases from J, with 10 bases between. Germline CDR1 reads SGHRS; CDR2 reads YFSETQ. CDR3 region: CASSLLQIANTGELFF. The CDR3 DNA sequence: TGCGCCAGCAGCTTGCTTCAGATCGCGAACACCGGGGAGCTGTTTTTT.

The chain combines TRBV4-1 with TRBJ1-5; a possible D gene is TRBD1 (6 bases). V lost 3 bases, J lost 7 bases, and 16 bases lay in between. This CDR3 has 15 residues. Germline CDR1 is MGHRA and CDR2 is YSYEKL. In DNA form, the CDR3 reads TGCGCCAGCAGCCAGAACAGGGATAAGGCCCAGCCCCAGCATTTT. Encoded protein: CASSQNRDKAQPQHF.

This clonotype was counted many times. This chain links TRBV5-1 with TRBJ2-1; tentatively, D is TRBD2 (6 bases). V lost 7 bases to trimming and J lost 5 bases, with 19 bases between them. The germline V gene has CDR1 SGHRS and CDR2 YFSETQ. The CDR3 loop spans 15 amino acids. The CDR3 DNA is TGCGCCAGCGGTCTCTTGGCGGGGATCAACAATGAGCAGTTCTTC. Translation gives CASGLLAGINNEQFF. Variable domain in full (rest from reference TRBV5-1 and TRBJ2-1): KAGVTQTPRYLIKTRGQQVTLSCSPISGHRSVSWYQQTPGQGLQFLFEYFSETQRNKGNFPGRFSGRQFSNSRSEMNVSTLELGDSALYLCASGLLAGINNEQFFGPGTRLTVL.

This clonotype occurred a few times. The rearrangement uses TRBV5-1 and TRBJ2-5; 9 positions match TRBD1. The germline V gene encodes CDR1 SGHRS and CDR2 YFSETQ. The CDR3 is 15 residues long. V gave up 4 bases and J gave up 5 bases; unmatched junction bases: 9. The CDR3 loop is CASSTPGTGIETQYF. CDR3 DNA sequence: TGCGCCAGCAGCACCCCCGGGACAGGGATTGAGACCCAGTACTTC.

V usage is TRBV18 and J usage is TRBJ2-1, with D tentatively TRBD1 (6 bases). V lost 3 bases to trimming and J lost 16 bases, with 25 bases between them. Germline CDR1 is KGHSH and CDR2 is LQKENI. The CDR3 totals 15 residues. DNA of the CDR3: TGTGCCAGCTCACCCGGACTCGGACTTAATGGGGGCGGATTCTTC. Its protein is CASSPGLGLNGGGFF.

The table lists this clonotype with a few counts. This chain joins TRBV5-1 and TRBJ2-4; D not certain. The CDR3 is made up of 12 amino acids. CDR1 is SGHRS and CDR2 is YFSETQ in the germline V gene. V lost 4 bases and J lost 4, with 6 bases in between. The CDR3 bases are TGCGCCAGCAGCACAGAAAAAAACATTCAGTACTTC. Protein: CASSTEKNIQYF.

This rearrangement joins TRBV28 to TRBJ2-7; TRBD1 matches at 8 bases. Germline V gene lookup returns CDR1 MDHEN and CDR2 SYDVKM. The CDR3 is made up of 15 amino acids. The V segment lost 6 bases and the J segment 0 bases; nucleotides outside the gene matches: 7. CDR3 amino acids: CASRAQGAGSYEQYF. The DNA for the CDR3 is TGTGCCAGCAGAGCTCAGGGGGCGGGCTCCTACGAGCAGTACTTC.

The genes are TRBV2 and TRBJ2-7, with TRBD2 as a possible D gene (6 bases). Trimming removed 10 bases at V and 0 bases at J, with 25 bases between. Germline V lookup: CDR1 SNHLY, CDR2 FYNNEI. CDR3 length equals 17 residues. The CDR3 nucleotides are TGTGCCAACCCCCGGGCCAGCATAACTAGCACCTCCTACGAGCAGTACTTC. Residues: CANPRASITSTSYEQYF.

The chain links TRBV12-2 to TRBJ1-2; no DNA check was done on the table's D call, TRBD1. TRBV12-2 is listed as a pseudogene. This CDR3 has 13 residues. The CDR3 DNA is TGTGCAAGTCGCTTCCCTGGGAACCATGGCTACACCTTC. Translation gives CASRFPGNHGYTF.

The J gene is TRBJ2-1, the V gene TRBV9; D gene ambiguous. CDR1 and CDR2 (germline): SGDLS, YYNGEE. This CDR3 has 15 residues. V lost 0 bases and J lost 0, with 7 bases in between. CDR3 in DNA: TGTGCCAGCAGCGTAGATGGAAACTCCTACAATGAGCAGTTCTTC. Its protein product is CASSVDGNSYNEQFF.

This clonotype showed up just a few times. V is TRBV29-1 and J is TRBJ2-3; TRBD2 might be the D (6 bases). The germline V gene encodes CDR1 SQVTM and CDR2 ANQGSEA. V was cut by 4 bases and J by 8 bases, with 10 bases left in between. CDR3 size: 11 residues. In DNA, the CDR3 is TGCAGCGTTGTTGGAGGGAGTACGCAGTATTTT. Amino acid sequence: CSVVGGSTQYF.

This sequence joins TRBV19 and TRBJ2-2; no clear D. Between the trimmed V and J ends, which lost 3 bases and 5 bases, there was a span of 7 bases. The germline CDR1 and CDR2 sequences are LNHDA and SQIVND (reference sequence). The CDR3 covers 13 residues. This CDR3 reads CASSIEGTGELFF. The CDR3 nucleotides are TGTGCCAGTAGTATCGAAGGGACCGGGGAGCTGTTTTTT.

This clonotype has a handful of counts. The V and J genes are TRBV20-1 and TRBJ2-5; D could derive from TRBD1 or TRBD2 (5 bases each). Trimming removed 4 bases at V and 5 bases at J, with 17 bases between. The CDR3 has 14 amino acids. The germline V gene has CDR1 DFQATT and CDR2 SNEGSKA (reference sequence). CDR3: CSATQALAGETQYF. The CDR3 DNA reads as TGCAGTGCTACACAGGCGCTAGCTGGGGAGACCCAGTACTTC.

This clonotype was seen repeatedly, ten times or more. This sequence joins TRBV20-1 and TRBJ2-3; 7 bases agree with TRBD2. This CDR3 contains 15 residues. In germline, CDR1 is DFQATT, CDR2 SNEGSKA (reference sequence). V gave up 3 bases and J gave up 5 bases; unmatched junction bases: 11. CDR3: CSARGGYAGGDTQYF. The CDR3 coding sequence is TGCAGTGCTAGGGGGGGGTATGCGGGCGGAGATACGCAGTATTTT.

The V gene is TRBV13, the J gene TRBJ1-6; D remains ambiguous. Germline assignment: CDR1 PRHDT and CDR2 FYEKMQ (reference sequence). V lost 5 bases to trimming and J lost 10 bases, with 18 bases between them. This CDR3 spans 15 amino acids. CDR3 region: CASSPPPGRRSPLHF. CDR3 coding DNA: TGTGCCAGCAGCCCACCTCCGGGAAGAAGGTCACCCCTCCACTTT.

This clonotype was picked up a small number of times. The rearrangement uses TRBV6-6 and TRBJ2-5, with TRBD2 matching 7 bases. Per germline, CDR1 MNHNY and CDR2 SVGAGI (reference sequence). Unmatched junction bases numbered 4, after V lost 5 bases and J lost 4 bases. CDR3 size: 13 residues. CDR3: CASSPGGTETQYF. DNA for the CDR3: TGTGCCAGCAGTCCCGGGGGGACAGAGACCCAGTACTTC.

This clonotype was seen more than once but under ten times. The rearrangement uses TRBV7-2 and TRBJ1-2; TRBD1 matches 10 bases. Germline V lookup: CDR1 SGHTA, CDR2 FQGNSA. The trim removed 3 bases at V and 6 bases at J, leaving 7 bases unmatched. The CDR3 consists of 15 residues. CDR3 nucleotides: TGTGCCAGCAGCTTTTCCGGGACAGGGGTTCATGGCTACACCTTC. It encodes CASSFSGTGVHGYTF.

This clonotype has more than one count but fewer than ten. The chain is built from TRBV7-6 and TRBJ2-7, with D perhaps matching TRBD2 (5 bases). Looked up from germline, CDR1 is SGHVS and CDR2 is FNYEAQ. The CDR3 totals 14 residues. With 4 bases removed from V and 2 bases from J, the gap between germline ends came to 12 bases. The CDR3 nucleotides read TGTGCCAGCAGCTCCGGGGTGCAGACCTACGAGCAGTACTTC. This sequence encodes CASSSGVQTYEQYF.

V gene TRBV20-1 combines with J gene TRBJ2-7; no clear D. Trimming took 5 bases from V and 6 from J, leaving 11 bases between them. CDR3 length: 11 amino acids. From germline, CDR1 is DFQATT and CDR2 SNEGSKA (reference sequence). This chain's CDR3 is CSAGFVSEQYF. The CDR3 nucleotides read TGCAGTGCTGGATTCGTTTCCGAGCAGTACTTC.

This clonotype was counted between two and nine times. V gene TRBV4-2 combines with J gene TRBJ1-4; the D is unclear. The V gene lost 1 base and the J gene lost 8 bases, with 11 bases spanning the gap. Germline-derived CDR1 and CDR2 are LGHNA and YNFKEQ. The CDR3 is made up of 14 amino acids. The DNA for the CDR3 is TGTGCCAGCAGCCAAGGAGGGCTGGGGGAAAAACTGTTTTTT. This codes for CASSQGGLGEKLFF.

V gene TRBV7-2 combines with J gene TRBJ2-5; 11 bases match TRBD2. The CDR3 has 14 residues. The germline CDR1 and CDR2 sequences are SGHTA and FQGNSA. The V segment lost 5 bases and the J segment 3 bases; nucleotides outside the gene matches: 2. CDR3 coding DNA: TGTGCCAGCAGCAAGGGACTAGCGGAAGAGACCCAGTACTTC. Translating gives CASSKGLAEETQYF.

CDR3 DNA sequence: TGTGCCAGCAGCCAAGGAAAAGGGGTAGCGGGAACCTACGAGCAGTACTTC. It is translated as CASSQGKGVAGTYEQYF. The chain recombines TRBV3-1 with TRBJ2-7; TRBD2 agrees at 8 bases. Germline V gene data show CDR1 as LGHDT and CDR2 as YNNKEL (reference sequence). The V segment lost 1 base and the J segment 2 bases; nucleotides outside the gene matches: 10. This CDR3 spans 17 amino acids.

The gene calls are TRBV28 and TRBJ2-7; D ambiguous. This CDR3 is built from 12 residues. The germline CDR1 and CDR2 sequences are MDHEN and SYDVKM. Trimming took off 5 bases at V and 2 bases at J, with 7 bases between the two ends. CDR3: CASSPSTYEQYF. CDR3 DNA: TGTGCCAGCAGTCCCTCAACCTACGAGCAGTACTTC.

A note on this clonotype: Its ends do not fully match the called genes, so a read error is possible. In DNA form, the CDR3 reads TGTGCCAGCTCACCAATGGGACAGGGGATGAACTTC. It specifies CASSPMGQGMNF. The chain uses TRBV18 and TRBJ2-7; 10 bases agree with TRBD1. The CDR3 totals 12 residues. Germline loops: CDR1 KGHSH, CDR2 LQKENI.

This chain links TRBV11-2 with TRBJ2-7; weak D call: TRBD1 (5 bases). Deletions cut 5 bases from V and 1 base from J, with 9 bases between. Per the germline V gene, CDR1 is SGHAT and CDR2 is FQNNGV. The CDR3 totals 13 residues. The CDR3 DNA sequence: TGTGCCAGCAGCGTGACAGTTTCCTACGAGCAGTACTTC. Protein sequence: CASSVTVSYEQYF.

The chain links TRBV19 to TRBJ2-7; 11 nucleotides line up with TRBD2. After removal of 3 bases from V and 5 bases from J, the junction contained 6 bases not matched to a gene. This CDR3 has 15 residues. Germline-derived CDR1 and CDR2 are LNHDA and SQIVND (reference sequence). In DNA form, the CDR3 reads TGTGCCAGTAGTATTTGGCTAGCGGGAGGCGACGAGCAGTACTTC. Protein product: CASSIWLAGGDEQYF.

This clonotype was counted many times. V usage is TRBV18 and J usage is TRBJ2-7; TRBD2 aligns across 9 bases. The ends lost 0 bases at V and 2 bases at J; junction bases unmatched: 2. The CDR3 extends over 15 amino acids. Germline CDR1 KGHSH, CDR2 LQKENI. The CDR3, as DNA: TGTGCCAGCTCACCACCGAGCGGGGGGACCTACGAGCAGTACTTC. Translation gives CASSPPSGGTYEQYF. Full variable domain (missing parts from reference TRBV18 and TRBJ2-7): NAGVMQNPRHLVRRRGQEARLRCSPMKGHSHVYWYRQLPEEGLKFMVYLQKENIIDESGMPKERFSAEFPKEGPSILRIQQVVRGDSAAYFCASSPPSGGTYEQYFGPGTRLTVT.

V usage is TRBV20-1 and J usage is TRBJ2-7; the match to TRBD2 covers 14 bases. The CDR3 covers 16 residues. The germline V gene encodes CDR1 DFQATT and CDR2 SNEGSKA (reference sequence). V trimming: 3 bases; J trimming: 0 bases; junction bases outside the gene matches: 4. CDR3 DNA: TGCAGTGCTAGCGGACTAGCGGGGGGACGCTCCTACGAGCAGTACTTC. Amino acids: CSASGLAGGRSYEQYF.